Listed below are T cell receptor beta chains from one sample, sequenced in a study of T cell responses to AZD1222 COVID-19 vaccine. Method: immunoSEQ multiplex PCR; TCRdb's copy keeps in-frame clones and lacks some. This table holds 95,000 to 100,000 clones, around nine tenths found once. Sequenced here: peripheral blood, sampled on day 0 of AZD1222 vaccination. Every receptor here comes from an adult in good health. Both conserved end residues are part of each CDR3. D genes are given only for firm matches. Only some rows state a clone size, as once, few, many or a class for expanded clones.

clone size,V gene,J gene,D gene,CDR3 protein,CDR3 DNA
.,TRBV11-2,TRBJ1-5,.,CASSSGGQPQHF,TGTGCCAGCAGCTCGGGAGGTCAGCCCCAGCATTTT
.,TRBV2,TRBJ1-4,.,CASTRGPNEKLFF,TGTGCCAGCACGAGGGGCCCTAATGAAAAACTGTTTTTT
.,TRBV27,TRBJ1-4,.,CASRRTGVYEKLFF,TGTGCCAGCAGGCGAACGGGAGTCTACGAAAAACTGTTTTTT
.,TRBV28,TRBJ1-3,.,CASSLYPGRSGNTIYF,TGTGCCAGCAGTCTTTATCCGGGACGCTCTGGAAACACCATATATTTT
.,TRBV4-1,TRBJ1-1,TRBD1,CASSQSGQGVENAEAFF,TGCGCCAGCAGCCAGTCAGGACAGGGGGTTGAGAACGCTGAAGCTTTCTTT
once,TRBV18,TRBJ2-2,.,CASSPDTGELFF,TGTGCCAGCTCACCAGACACCGGGGAGCTGTTTTTT
.,TRBV2,TRBJ1-6,.,CASSREDELSSYNSPLHF,TGTGCCAGCAGTCGAGAGGACGAATTGAGCTCCTATAATTCACCCCTCCACTTT
.,TRBV30,TRBJ1-1,.,CAWSKTGAYEAFF,TGTGCCTGGAGTAAAACAGGCGCTTATGAAGCTTTCTTT
.,TRBV5-5,TRBJ1-5,.,CASSLTSSSNQPQHF,TGTGCCAGCAGCCTTACGAGTAGCAGCAATCAGCCCCAGCATTTT
.,TRBV3-1/TRBV3-2,TRBJ1-5,.,CASSPMGAVNQPQHF,TGTGCCAGCAGCCCAATGGGGGCCGTCAATCAGCCCCAGCATTTT
.,TRBV28,TRBJ2-3,TRBD1,CASTLGTGHDTQYF,TGTGCCAGCACCCTTGGGACAGGGCATGATACGCAGTATTTT
.,TRBV7-2,TRBJ1-1,.,CASSSSGAGNTEAFF,TGTGCCAGCAGCTCCTCCGGGGCGGGAAACACTGAAGCTTTCTTT
.,TRBV7-9,TRBJ1-1,.,CASSLDFEAFF,TGTGCCAGCAGCTTAGACTTTGAAGCTTTCTTT
.,TRBV27,TRBJ2-5,.,CASSLSSGEETQYF,TGTGCCAGCAGTTTATCTAGCGGAGAAGAGACCCAGTACTTC
.,TRBV27,TRBJ2-7,.,CASRYRRDQYF,TGTGCCAGCAGGTACCGGCGGGACCAATACTTC
.,TRBV2,TRBJ2-2,.,CASSEAEAVNTGELFF,TGTGCCAGCAGTGAAGCTGAGGCGGTCAACACCGGGGAGCTGTTTTTT
.,TRBV7-6,TRBJ2-7,.,CASSLDDGFYEQYF,TGTGCCAGCAGCTTAGATGACGGTTTCTACGAGCAGTACTTC
.,TRBV5-1,TRBJ1-1,.,CASSLAVTGTGEAFF,TGCGCCAGCAGCTTGGCGGTAACAGGGACGGGAGAAGCTTTCTTT
once,TRBV2,TRBJ2-1,.,CASSEGPSYKQFF,TGTGCCAGCAGTGAGGGGCCATCCTACAAGCAGTTCTTC
.,TRBV7-8,TRBJ1-2,.,CASSLGPGIGYTF,TGTGCCAGCAGCTTGGGGCCCGGGATTGGCTACACCTTC
.,TRBV4-1,TRBJ2-7,TRBD1,CASSHRDRGYEQYF,TGCGCCAGCAGCCACCGGGACAGGGGCTACGAGCAGTACTTC
.,TRBV5-6,TRBJ2-7,.,CASSSRNSYEQYF,TGTGCCAGCAGCTCCAGGAACTCCTACGAGCAGTACTTC
.,TRBV2,TRBJ1-5,TRBD1,CASSDPGQDQPQHF,TGTGCCAGCAGTGACCCGGGACAGGATCAGCCCCAGCATTTT
.,TRBV15,TRBJ2-3,TRBD1,CATSRVIWTGDIDTQYF,TGTGCCACCAGCAGAGTAATTTGGACAGGAGATATCGATACGCAGTATTTT